The present entry profiles one TCR beta chain with its context. This specimen belongs to a study of T cell changes during pregnancy in multiple sclerosis. Here immunoSEQ multiplex PCR was the method, and the copy in TCRdb shows in-frame clones only, minus some. This repertoire shows around 68,000 clones, about 89% found once; its top ten account for 0.43%. This TCR was recovered from a female donor with multiple sclerosis, enrolled in a pregnancy study. Sequencing was performed on CD4+ T cells from peripheral blood mononuclear cells, taken before pregnancy.

Here the CDR3 reads CASSLDLASNEQFF. DNA of the CDR3: TGCGCCAGCAGCTTGGATCTTGCGAGCAATGAGCAGTTCTTC. This chain connects TRBV5-1 to TRBJ2-1; D remains ambiguous. CDR3 size: 14 residues. Germline V gives CDR1 SGHRS, CDR2 YFSETQ. Trimming removed 0 bases from V and 6 bases from J, with 10 bases in between. The full variable domain, completed using reference TRBV5-1 and TRBJ2-1, is KAGVTQTPRYLIKTRGQQVTLSCSPISGHRSVSWYQQTPGQGLQFLFEYFSETQRNKGNFPGRFSGRQFSNSRSEMNVSTLELGDSALYLCASSLDLASNEQFFGPGTRLTVL.